Shown below are 13 T cell receptor beta chains from a single sample sequenced in a study of control samples from healthy donors and cancer patients. Here immunoSEQ multiplex PCR was the method, and the copy in TCRdb shows in-frame clones only, minus some. The data contain about 140,000 clones, 92% of them singletons. The sample taken for sequencing was blood. These TCRs come from a young man in good health.

The chain employs TRBV4-1 and TRBJ2-6; D may be TRBD2 (6 bases). CDR1 is MGHRA, CDR2 YSYEKL, per germline. The V and J ends lost 4 bases and 3 bases respectively, with 19 bases between them. The CDR3 sequence is 18 residues long. CDR3 loop: CASSPGSGRGSGANVLTF. CDR3 nucleotides: TGCGCCAGCAGCCCGGGTAGTGGGCGGGGTAGTGGGGCCAACGTCCTGACTTTC.

CDR3 protein: CASSSRESTEAFF. The DNA of the CDR3 is TGTGCCAGCAGCTCACGGGAGTCCACTGAAGCTTTCTTT. This sequence joins TRBV11-2 and TRBJ1-1; no firm D call. Germline assignment: CDR1 SGHAT and CDR2 FQNNGV. V lost 4 bases, J lost 4 bases, and 10 bases lay in between. This CDR3 has 13 residues.

The chain couples TRBV25-1 to TRBJ2-7, with no clear D. Germline loops: CDR1 MGHDK, CDR2 SYGVNS. This CDR3 spans 13 amino acids. V lost 7 bases, J lost 4 bases, and 14 bases lay in between. This CDR3 reads CASKDPVGYEQYF. The CDR3 DNA is TGTGCCAGCAAGGATCCAGTTGGGTACGAGCAGTACTTC.

The chain joins TRBV27 to TRBJ2-7, with 8 bases identical to TRBD2. Germline CDR1 and CDR2: MNHEY and SMNVEV (reference sequence). The CDR3 contains 15 residues. V shed 2 bases and J 2 bases; nucleotides not matched to a gene: 5. DNA of the CDR3: TGTGCCAGCAGTTTAAGCCCAGCGGGAGCCTACGAGCAGTACTTC. It encodes CASSLSPAGAYEQYF.

The CDR3 DNA reads TGTGCCAGCAGTTACACTCGGGGGTTTAATGAAAAACTGTTTTTT. This gives the protein CASSYTRGFNEKLFF. The V and J genes are TRBV28 and TRBJ1-4, with a weak D call TRBD1 (5 bases). Germline lookup yields CDR1 MDHEN and CDR2 SYDVKM. The CDR3 runs 15 residues. Between the trimmed V and J ends, which lost 4 bases and 4 bases, there was a span of 13 bases. Using reference TRBV28 and TRBJ1-4 for the parts outside the CDR3, the full variable domain is DVKVTQSSRYLVKRTGEKVFLECVQDMDHENMFWYRQDPGLGLRLIYFSYDVKMKEKGDIPEGYSVSREKKERFSLILESASTNQTSMYLCASSYTRGFNEKLFFGSGTQLSVL.

This chain connects TRBV7-9 to TRBJ2-1; D is perhaps TRBD1 (5 bases). This CDR3 has 14 residues. The V gene lost 5 bases and the J gene lost 6 bases, with 14 bases spanning the gap. The V gene's germline CDR1 is SEHNR and CDR2 FQNEAQ (reference sequence). This chain's CDR3 is CASSPRQGFNEQFF. In DNA, the CDR3 is TGTGCCAGCAGCCCCCGTCAGGGTTTCAATGAGCAGTTCTTC.

CDR3 residues: CASSYGQGALHF. CDR3 in DNA: TGTGCCAGCAGTTACGGACAGGGAGCCCTCCACTTT. The chain employs TRBV6-6 and TRBJ1-6; 8 bases are shared with TRBD1. Germline CDR1 is MNHNY and CDR2 is SVGAGI (reference sequence). The CDR3 has 12 residues. The junction had 2 bases not matched to a gene; V was cut back by 2 bases and J by 14 bases.

This chain uses TRBV7-8 with TRBJ1-2; a possible D gene is TRBD1 (5 bases). The CDR3 is 13 amino acids. Trimming cost V 1 base and J 7 bases, with 10 bases left between them. Germline V CDR1 and CDR2: SGHVS, FQNEAQ. The CDR3 nucleotides read TGTGCCAGCAGCTTAGTGGGGCAACGTGGCTACACCTTC. Translated, it gives CASSLVGQRGYTF. The full variable domain, with the rest looked up from reference TRBV7-8 and TRBJ1-2, is GAGVSQSPRYKVAKRGQDVALRCDPISGHVSLFWYQQALGQGPEFLTYFQNEAQLDKSGLPSDRFFAERPEGSVSTLKIQRTQQEDSAVYLCASSLVGQRGYTFGSGTRLTVV.

The sample holds a few counts of this clone. Other DNA sequences in the sample encode the same CDR3. The V and J genes are TRBV20-1 and TRBJ2-7, with D possibly being TRBD2 (5 bases). The CDR3 loop spans 11 amino acids. CDR1 DFQATT and CDR2 SNEGSKA come from the germline V gene (reference sequence). V shed 6 bases and J shed 4 bases, with 10 bases lying between them. The CDR3 DNA is TGCAGTGCCCGGGGTCCGTACGAGCAGTACTTC. Translation: CSARGPYEQYF.

The chain combines TRBV5-8 with TRBJ1-1, with D tentatively TRBD1 (6 bases). CDR1 SGHTS and CDR2 YDEGEE come from the germline V gene. With 2 bases removed from V and 0 bases from J, the gap between germline ends came to 11 bases. This CDR3 has 15 residues. Written as DNA, the CDR3 is TGTGCCAGCAGCTTTGGTGACAGGATGAACACTGAAGCTTTCTTT. This encodes CASSFGDRMNTEAFF.

The rearrangement uses TRBV28 and TRBJ1-4; D gene uncertain. Trimming stripped 5 bases from V and 0 bases from J, with 10 bases between. Germline-derived CDR1 and CDR2 are MDHEN and SYDVKM. The CDR3 runs to 15 residues. CDR3 bases: TGTGCCAGCAGTCCTCATAGTGCAACTAATGAAAAACTGTTTTTT. Translated: CASSPHSATNEKLFF.

The CDR3 loop is CASRRTGDTEAFF. CDR3 nucleotides: TGTGCCAGTAGACGGACAGGGGACACTGAAGCTTTCTTT. The V gene is TRBV19, the J gene TRBJ1-1; 9 bases match TRBD1. The V segment lost 6 bases and the J segment 3 bases; nucleotides outside the gene matches: 2. Germline V CDR1 and CDR2: LNHDA, SQIVND (reference sequence). This CDR3 has 13 amino acids.

The V and J genes are TRBV7-9 and TRBJ2-7; TRBD2 agrees at 14 bases. The germline gives CDR1 SEHNR, CDR2 FQNEAQ (reference sequence). The CDR3 is 14 amino acids. V shed 6 bases and J 6 bases; nucleotides not matched to a gene: 4. CDR3: CASSWTSGRLEQYF. The CDR3 bases are TGTGCCAGCAGTTGGACTAGCGGGAGGCTCGAGCAGTACTTC.